The text below deals with one TCR beta chain. Its cognate antigen has yet to be identified. Base qualities are missing; no much larger clone stands one base away. At the junction V is shortened by 3 bases and J by 2 bases, with 17 bases in between. In the germline V gene (reference sequence), CDR1 corresponds to DFQATT and CDR2 to SNEGSKA. The CDR3 starts with the cysteine, ends with the phenylalanine, and has 16 residues. Only the CDR3 part of the read is kept: 48 bases, read in frame from the first base. The sequencing machine was an Illumina HiSeq 1500. In TCRdb, the public reads were trimmed at Q25 with fastp and aligned with MiXCR, with productive beta chains retained. Every CDR3 protein is listed once, alongside the most common genes and DNA of its rows. This sample holds some 600,000 distinct CDR3 sequences; approximately 24% were observed only once. Roughly 8% of the sample belongs to the ten largest clones.

This entry comes from a study of T cell repertoires in cytomegalovirus infection (dated by TCRdb to about 2019). For the wider study: Because public TCR beta signatures pointed to carriage of CMV infection together with the matching HLA type, the HLA type of each donor mattered for the analysis.

What the study reported, not specific to this receptor: In both this cohort and an independent roughly 330-donor cohort, the cumulative frequency of public TCR beta family members distinguished carriers of CMV infection plus the relevant HLA type. In the ex vivo response, HLA-C-restricted CMV-specific TCR beta clonotypes were dominant, and in two of eight donors the single most frequent clonotype came from this HLA-C-restricted group.

Specimen: CD8+ T cells from PBMCs. The source is a human donor in good health (CMV status not recorded). Some clones in this sample may be carry-over from other donors' samples. The V and J genes are TRBV20-1 and TRBJ2-1, and the D gene may be TRBD1, 6 bases matching. Read as DNA, the sequence is TGCAGTGCTAGGGCCGGGTACAGGGAACCCTACAATGAGCAGTTCTTC. This gives the protein CSARAGYREPYNEQFF.